These 4 T cell receptor beta chains originate from one sample sequenced in a study of T cell responses to AZD1222 COVID-19 vaccine. Generated by immunoSEQ multiplex PCR, the TCRdb table keeps only in-frame clones and is missing some. The sample includes 100,000 to 150,000 clones, roughly nine tenths of them seen just once. The material was peripheral blood, obtained on day 0 of AZD1222 vaccination. Receptors originate from an adult in good health.

The chain has TRBV5-1 and TRBJ2-1, with 10 bases fitting TRBD2. The CDR3 length is 20 residues. V lost 4 bases to trimming and J lost 5 bases; unmatched junction nucleotides: 21. The germline V gene encodes CDR1 SGHRS and CDR2 YFSETQ. The DNA for the CDR3 is TGCGCCAGCAGCACCCTAGCGGGGGTAGGAGTCCTTGCCCCGGACAATGAGCAGTTCTTC. This gives the protein CASSTLAGVGVLAPDNEQFF.

The chain has TRBV6-2 or TRBV6-3 and TRBJ1-5, with 7 bases identical to TRBD1. The CDR3 is 15 residues long. With 7 bases clipped from V and 2 bases from J, the junction kept 8 bases outside the gene matches. CDR1 and CDR2 (germline): MNHEY, SVGEGT. This chain's CDR3 is CASNPQGQGNQPQHF. The DNA for the CDR3 is TGTGCCAGCAACCCACAGGGGCAAGGCAATCAGCCCCAGCATTTT.

This clone was seen a single time. J is TRBJ2-1 and V is TRBV4-3; TRBD2 matches 9 bases. Germline V gene data show CDR1 as LGHNA and CDR2 as YSLEER. The V gene end was trimmed by 0 bases and the J gene end by 13 bases; junction bases not matched to a gene: 7. CDR3 size: 14 residues. The CDR3 nucleotides are TGCGCCAGCAGCCAAGAAACAGCGGGGGGATCACAGTTCTTC. Translated: CASSQETAGGSQFF.

The rearrangement uses TRBV7-3 and TRBJ1-1; no definite D call. V gave up 1 base and J gave up 1 base, with 7 bases separating them. CDR1 and CDR2 (germline): SGHTA, FQGTGA. The CDR3 spans 14 residues. CDR3 in amino acids: CASSLIASNTEAFF. The CDR3 DNA reads as TGTGCCAGCAGCTTAATAGCCTCGAACACTGAAGCTTTCTTT.